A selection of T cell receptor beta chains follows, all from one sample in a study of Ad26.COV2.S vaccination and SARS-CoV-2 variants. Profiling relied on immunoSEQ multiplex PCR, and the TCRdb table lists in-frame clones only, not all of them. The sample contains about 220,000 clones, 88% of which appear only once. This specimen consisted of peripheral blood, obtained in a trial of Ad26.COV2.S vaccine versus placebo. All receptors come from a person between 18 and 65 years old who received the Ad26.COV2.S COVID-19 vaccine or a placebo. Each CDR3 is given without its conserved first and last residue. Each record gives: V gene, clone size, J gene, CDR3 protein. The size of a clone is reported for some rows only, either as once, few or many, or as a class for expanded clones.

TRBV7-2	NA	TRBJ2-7	ASSFVGEGPREQY
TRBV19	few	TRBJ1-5	ASTASQGWAQH
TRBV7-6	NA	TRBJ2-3	ASSLVRGDTQY
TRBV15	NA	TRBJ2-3	ATSIRSGRTTDTQY
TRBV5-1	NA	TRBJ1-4	ASSGQTGEGEKLF
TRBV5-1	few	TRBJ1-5	ASSFGGLGDQPQH
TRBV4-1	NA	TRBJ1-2	ASSQDGELLGYT
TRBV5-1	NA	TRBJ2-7	ASSLEGKGTSSYEQY
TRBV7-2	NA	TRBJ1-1	ASSWIGQSLNTEAF
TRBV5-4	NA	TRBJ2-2	ASSLVEGELF
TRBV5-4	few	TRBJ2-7	ASSDRGSSYEQY
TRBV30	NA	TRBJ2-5	AWSSWETQY
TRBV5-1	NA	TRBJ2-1	ASSLTGPYDNEQF
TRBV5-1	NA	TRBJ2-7	ASSLGLAATYEQY
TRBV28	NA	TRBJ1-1	ASSFFRTNEAF
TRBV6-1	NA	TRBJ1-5	ASSDALDSRSNQPQH
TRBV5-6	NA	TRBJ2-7	ASSLRLGPYEQY
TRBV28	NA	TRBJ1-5	ASSWRQGVGQPQH
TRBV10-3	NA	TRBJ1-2	ATMARGGRDYGYT
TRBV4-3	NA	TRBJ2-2	ASSRGTSGTRSGVETGELF
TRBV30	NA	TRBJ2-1	AWVRRLAGGPSSYNEQF
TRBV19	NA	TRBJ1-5	ASSIWGGASNQPQH
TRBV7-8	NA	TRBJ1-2	ASLDNNYGYT
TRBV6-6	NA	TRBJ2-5	ASSRPVGGSKETQY
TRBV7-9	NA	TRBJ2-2	ASSLRLPGGPNGELF
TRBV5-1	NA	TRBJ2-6	ASSLAVGTYLAGANVLT
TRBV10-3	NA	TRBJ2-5	AISESTTREETQY
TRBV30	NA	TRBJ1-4	AWSVQGTGKNEKLF
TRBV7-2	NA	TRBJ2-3	ASSLRRGWIRADTQY
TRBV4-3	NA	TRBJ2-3	ASSHGTSGVTDTQY
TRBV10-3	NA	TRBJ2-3	AIRVAGWGGTDTQY
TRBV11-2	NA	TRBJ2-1	ASSLQLAGGNEQF
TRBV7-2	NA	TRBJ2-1	ASSLAKTRRGAYNEQF
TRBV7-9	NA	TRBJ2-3	ASSLKGGYTDTQY
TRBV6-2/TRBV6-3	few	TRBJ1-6	ASSLAGLNSPLH
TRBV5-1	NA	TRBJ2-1	ASSLAAGGAGAREF
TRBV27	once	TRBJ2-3	ASSSRGRGDTQY
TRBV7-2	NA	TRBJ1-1	ASSLYGGVGTEAF
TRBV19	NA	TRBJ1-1	ASSFSQGNAF
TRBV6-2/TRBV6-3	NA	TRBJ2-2	ASSYSAGPINTGELF
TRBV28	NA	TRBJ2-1	ASSSRRGSTYNEQF
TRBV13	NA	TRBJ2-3	ASSLGGPSLTDTQY